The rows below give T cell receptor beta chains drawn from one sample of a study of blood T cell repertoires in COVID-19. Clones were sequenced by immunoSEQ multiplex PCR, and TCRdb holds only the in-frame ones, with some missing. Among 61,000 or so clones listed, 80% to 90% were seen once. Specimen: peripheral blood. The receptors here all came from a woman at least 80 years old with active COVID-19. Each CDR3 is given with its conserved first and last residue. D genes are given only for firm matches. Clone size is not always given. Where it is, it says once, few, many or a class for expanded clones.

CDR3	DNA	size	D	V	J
CASSPGQGLGNQPQHF	TGTGCCAGCTCACCGGGACAGGGGTTGGGCAATCAGCCCCAGCATTTT	.	TRBD1	TRBV18	TRBJ1-5
CASSPRTSPNTGELFF	TGTGCCAGCAGCCCGAGGACTAGCCCTAACACCGGGGAGCTGTTTTTT	.	TRBD2	TRBV9	TRBJ2-2
CASSRASRDRGVNEKLFF	TGTGCCAGCAGCCGTGCGAGCCGGGACAGGGGTGTAAATGAAAAACTGTTTTTT	.	TRBD1	TRBV11-2	TRBJ1-4
CASSPRGQGNEKLFF	TGCGCCAGCAGCCCCAGGGGACAGGGAAATGAAAAACTGTTTTTT	.	TRBD1	TRBV5-1	TRBJ1-4
CASSSEGRHEQYF	TGTGCCAGCAGCTCGGAGGGTAGACACGAGCAGTACTTC	few	.	TRBV5-6	TRBJ2-7
CASSPRQAYEQYF	TGTGCCAGCAGCCCCCGACAGGCCTACGAGCAGTACTTC	.	.	TRBV5-8	TRBJ2-7
CASSDVQRRGGYEQFF	TGTGCCAGCAGCGACGTCCAGCGGCGGGGGGGGTATGAGCAGTTCTTC	.	TRBD2	TRBV5-4	TRBJ2-1
CASSLPGREKLFF	TGCGCCAGCAGCCTTCCGGGAAGGGAAAAACTGTTTTTT	.	.	TRBV4-1	TRBJ1-4
CASSWDRGYEQYF	TGTGCCAGCAGTTGGGACAGGGGCTACGAGCAGTACTTC	once	TRBD1	TRBV6-2/TRBV6-3	TRBJ2-7
CASRPGGEGSYEQYF	TGTGCCAGCAGACCCGGAGGTGAGGGCTCCTACGAGCAGTACTTC	.	.	TRBV28	TRBJ2-7
CASSPIGTANEKLFF	TGTGCCAGCTCACCAATCGGGACAGCTAATGAAAAACTGTTTTTT	.	TRBD1	TRBV18	TRBJ1-4
CASSLGLSGLGTDTQYF	TGTGCCAGCAGTCTTGGACTTAGCGGCCTTGGCACAGATACGCAGTATTTT	.	.	TRBV6-2/TRBV6-3	TRBJ2-3
CAWRAMKNTGELFF	TGTGCCTGGAGAGCCATGAAGAACACCGGGGAGCTGTTTTTT	.	.	TRBV30	TRBJ2-2
CASSEEDRSYNEQFF	TGTGCCAGCAGTGAAGAGGACAGATCCTACAATGAGCAGTTCTTC	.	.	TRBV6-1	TRBJ2-1
CASSFGQSWNEQFF	TGTGCCAGCAGCTTCGGACAAAGCTGGAATGAGCAGTTCTTC	.	.	TRBV7-9	TRBJ2-1
CASSLWGQAEEQYF	TGCGCCAGCAGCTTGTGGGGACAGGCTGAAGAGCAGTACTTC	.	TRBD1	TRBV5-1	TRBJ2-7
CASSFRLSYGYTF	TGTGCCAGCAGTTTCCGTCTTAGCTATGGCTACACCTTC	.	.	TRBV12-3/TRBV12-4	TRBJ1-2
CASSQEDREAFF	TGTGCCAGCAGCCAAGAAGACAGGGAAGCTTTCTTT	.	.	TRBV3-1/TRBV3-2	TRBJ1-1
CASSFLAAGYEQYF	TGTGCCAGCAGTTTTCTAGCGGCGGGCTACGAGCAGTACTTC	once	TRBD2	TRBV27	TRBJ2-7
CASSRDRYYGYTF	TGTGCCAGCAGTCGGGACAGATACTATGGCTACACCTTC	.	TRBD1	TRBV12-3/TRBV12-4	TRBJ1-2
CASSAGWVETQYF	TGTGCCAGTAGTGCCGGGTGGGTAGAGACCCAGTACTTC	once	.	TRBV19	TRBJ2-5
CASSYSGTVTNYGYTF	TGTGCCAGCAGTTACTCGGGGACAGTGACCAACTATGGCTACACCTTC	.	TRBD1	TRBV6-5	TRBJ1-2
CASSSVAGGFGETQYF	TGTGCCAGCAGTTCAGTAGCGGGGGGCTTTGGGGAGACCCAGTACTTC	.	TRBD2	TRBV28	TRBJ2-5